The present TCR beta chain was sequenced within a study of blood T cell repertoires in COVID-19. On the study more broadly: COVID-19 samples, acute and convalescent, were from the United States, Italy and Spain. The cDNA or gDNA used as material had been derived from T cells, B-cell-depleted T cells, or PBMCs.

Seattle's cohort entered during active infection and was followed longitudinally. V lost 1 base, J lost 3 bases, and 2 bases stayed unmatched. The CDR3 has 15 amino acids. Germline values: CDR1 SGHTA, CDR2 FQGNSA. Original handling: Estimated nucleated cell counts came from reference gene primer amplification. Libraries were prepared by immunoSEQ multiplex PCR; TCRdb keeps only in-frame clonotypes and omits some of them. The V and J calls and clone size come from that table; D and trimming were worked out from the DNA. The profile shows approximately 230,000 clones, around 89% of them singletons. The receptor's source is a woman aged 25 to 45 with COVID-19, enrolled during active disease. J is TRBJ1-4 and V is TRBV7-2, with TRBD1 matching 7 bases. Sequenced sample: peripheral blood. The CDR3 nucleotides read TGTGCCAGCAGCTTAGGAAGGGGGCCTAATGAAAAACTGTTTTTT. It encodes CASSLGRGPNEKLFF.